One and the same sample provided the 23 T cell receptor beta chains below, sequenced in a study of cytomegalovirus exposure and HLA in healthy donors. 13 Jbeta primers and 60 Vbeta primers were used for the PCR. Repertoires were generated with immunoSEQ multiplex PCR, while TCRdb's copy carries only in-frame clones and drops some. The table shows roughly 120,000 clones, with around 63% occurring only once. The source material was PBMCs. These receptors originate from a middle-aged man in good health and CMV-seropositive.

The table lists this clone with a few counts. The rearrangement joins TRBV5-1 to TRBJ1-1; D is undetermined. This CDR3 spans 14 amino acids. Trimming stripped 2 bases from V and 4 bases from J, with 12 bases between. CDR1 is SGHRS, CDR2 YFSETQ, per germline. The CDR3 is CASSFNSGGTEAFF. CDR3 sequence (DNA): TGCGCCAGCAGCTTTAACAGTGGAGGCACTGAAGCTTTCTTT.

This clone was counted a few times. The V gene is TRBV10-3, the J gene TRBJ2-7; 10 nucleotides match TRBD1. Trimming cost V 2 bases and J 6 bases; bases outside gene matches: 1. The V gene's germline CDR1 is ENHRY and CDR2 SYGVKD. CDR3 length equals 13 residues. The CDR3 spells CAISEGQGGEQYF. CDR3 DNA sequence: TGTGCCATCAGTGAGGGACAGGGGGGCGAGCAGTACTTC.

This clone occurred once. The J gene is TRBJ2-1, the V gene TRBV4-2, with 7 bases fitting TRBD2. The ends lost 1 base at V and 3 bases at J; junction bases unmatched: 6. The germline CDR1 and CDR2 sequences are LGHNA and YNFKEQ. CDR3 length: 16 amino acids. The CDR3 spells CASSQAAQRDYNEQFF. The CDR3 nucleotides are TGTGCCAGCAGCCAAGCGGCCCAGCGGGACTACAATGAGCAGTTCTTC.

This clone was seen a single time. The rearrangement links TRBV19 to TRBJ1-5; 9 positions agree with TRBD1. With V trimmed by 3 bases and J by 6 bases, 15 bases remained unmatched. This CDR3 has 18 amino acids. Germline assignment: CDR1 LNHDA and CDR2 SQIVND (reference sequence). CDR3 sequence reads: CASSIPGQGWADGQPQHF. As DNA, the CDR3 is TGTGCCAGTAGTATTCCGGGACAGGGCTGGGCAGATGGTCAGCCCCAGCATTTT.

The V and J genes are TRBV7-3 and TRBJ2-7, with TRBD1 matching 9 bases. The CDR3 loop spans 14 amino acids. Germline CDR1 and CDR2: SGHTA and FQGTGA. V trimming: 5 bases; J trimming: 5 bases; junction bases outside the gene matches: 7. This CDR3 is CASSAGTGINEQYF. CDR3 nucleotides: TGTGCCAGCAGCGCCGGGACAGGGATCAACGAGCAGTACTTC.

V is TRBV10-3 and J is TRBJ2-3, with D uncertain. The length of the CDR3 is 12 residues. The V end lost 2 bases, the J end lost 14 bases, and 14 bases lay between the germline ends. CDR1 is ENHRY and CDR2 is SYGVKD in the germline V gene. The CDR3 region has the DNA TGTGCCATCAGTGAGGGGCGTAATCCCCGGTATTTT. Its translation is CAISEGRNPRYF.

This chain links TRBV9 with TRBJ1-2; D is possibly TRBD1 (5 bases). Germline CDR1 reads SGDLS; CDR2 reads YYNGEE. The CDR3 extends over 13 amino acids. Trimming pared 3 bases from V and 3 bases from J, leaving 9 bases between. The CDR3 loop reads CASSAGGDYGYTF. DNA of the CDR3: TGTGCCAGCAGCGCGGGAGGGGACTATGGCTACACCTTC.

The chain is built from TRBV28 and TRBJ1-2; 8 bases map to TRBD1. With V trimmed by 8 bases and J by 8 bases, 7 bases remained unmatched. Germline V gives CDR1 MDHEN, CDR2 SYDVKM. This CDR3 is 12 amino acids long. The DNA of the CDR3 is TGTGCCAGCTCGACAGGGGAGAGGGGCTACACCTTC. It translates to CASSTGERGYTF.

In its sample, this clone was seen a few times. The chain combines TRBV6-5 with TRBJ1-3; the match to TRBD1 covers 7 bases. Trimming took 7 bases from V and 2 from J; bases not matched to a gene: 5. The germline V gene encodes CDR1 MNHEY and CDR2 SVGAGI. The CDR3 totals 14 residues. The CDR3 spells CASTKQGPGNTIYF. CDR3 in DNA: TGTGCCAGCACTAAACAGGGGCCTGGAAACACCATATATTTT.

The CDR3 nucleotides read TGTGCCTCAAGTCGGGAGAATACCTACGAGCAGTACTTC. It specifies CASSRENTYEQYF. The chain recombines TRBV19 with TRBJ2-7, with D perhaps matching TRBD2 (6 bases). The CDR3 extends over 13 amino acids. Trimming stripped 11 bases from V and 2 bases from J, with 16 bases between. CDR1 and CDR2 from the germline V gene are LNHDA and SQIVND (reference sequence).

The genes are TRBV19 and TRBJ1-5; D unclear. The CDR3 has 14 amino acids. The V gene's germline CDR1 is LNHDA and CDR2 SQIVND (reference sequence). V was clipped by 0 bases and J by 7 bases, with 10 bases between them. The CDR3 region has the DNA TGTGCCAGTAGTATAGAGTGGGGAGGGCAGCCCCAGCATTTT. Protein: CASSIEWGGQPQHF.

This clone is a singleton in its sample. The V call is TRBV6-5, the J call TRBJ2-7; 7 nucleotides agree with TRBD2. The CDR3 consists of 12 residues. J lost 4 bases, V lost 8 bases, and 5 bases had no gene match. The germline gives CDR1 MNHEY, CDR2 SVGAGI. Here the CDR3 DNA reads TGTGCCAGCGAGGGCGGGGGATACGAGCAGTACTTC. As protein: CASEGGGYEQYF.

DNA for the CDR3: TGTGCCAGCAGCGGGGCTAGCGGGAATGTTGAGCAGTTCTTC. It is translated as CASSGASGNVEQFF. This rearrangement joins TRBV6-5 to TRBJ2-1; 9 bases align to TRBD2. V gave up 6 bases and J gave up 9 bases; unmatched junction bases: 9. CDR3 length: 14 residues. CDR1 is MNHEY, CDR2 SVGAGI, per germline.

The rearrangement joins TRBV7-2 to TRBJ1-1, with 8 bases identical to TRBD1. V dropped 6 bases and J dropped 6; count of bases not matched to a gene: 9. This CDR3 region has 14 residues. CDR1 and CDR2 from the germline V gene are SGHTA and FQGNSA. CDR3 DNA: TGTGCCAGCAGGTTCGACAGGGGCTCAGCTGAAGCTTTCTTT. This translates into CASRFDRGSAEAFF.

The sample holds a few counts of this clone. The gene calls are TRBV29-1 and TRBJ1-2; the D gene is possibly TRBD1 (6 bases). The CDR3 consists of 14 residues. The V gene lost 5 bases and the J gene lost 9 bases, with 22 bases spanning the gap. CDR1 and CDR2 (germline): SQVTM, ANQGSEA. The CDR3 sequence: CSVWGLFSSSRYTF. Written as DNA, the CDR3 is TGCAGCGTTTGGGGGCTTTTTTCCTCGAGCCGCTACACCTTC.

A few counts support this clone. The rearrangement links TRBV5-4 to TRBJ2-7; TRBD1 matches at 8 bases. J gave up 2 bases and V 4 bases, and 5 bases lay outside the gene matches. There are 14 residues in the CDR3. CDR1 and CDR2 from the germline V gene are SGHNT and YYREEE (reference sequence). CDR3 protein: CASSADRVPYEQYF. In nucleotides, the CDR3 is TGTGCCAGCAGCGCGGACAGGGTTCCCTACGAGCAGTACTTC.

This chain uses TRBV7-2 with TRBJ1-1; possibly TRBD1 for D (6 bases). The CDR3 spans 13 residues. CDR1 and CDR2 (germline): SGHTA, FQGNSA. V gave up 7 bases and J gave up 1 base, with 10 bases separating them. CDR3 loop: CASKQGRNTEAFF. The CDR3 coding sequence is TGTGCCAGCAAGCAGGGGCGGAACACTGAAGCTTTCTTT.

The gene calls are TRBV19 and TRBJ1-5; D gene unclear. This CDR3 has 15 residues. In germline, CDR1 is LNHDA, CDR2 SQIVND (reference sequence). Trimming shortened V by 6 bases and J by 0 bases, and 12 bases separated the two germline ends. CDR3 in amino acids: CASRPELYSNQPQHF. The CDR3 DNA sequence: TGTGCCAGTAGGCCCGAGCTCTATAGCAATCAGCCCCAGCATTTT.

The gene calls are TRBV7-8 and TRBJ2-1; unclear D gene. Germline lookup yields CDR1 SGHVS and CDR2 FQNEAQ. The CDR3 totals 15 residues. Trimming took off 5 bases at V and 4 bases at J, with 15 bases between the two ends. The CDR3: CASSTAIDWYNEQFF. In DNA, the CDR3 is TGTGCCAGCAGCACTGCGATCGACTGGTACAATGAGCAGTTCTTC. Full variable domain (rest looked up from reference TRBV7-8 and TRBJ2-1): GAGVSQSPRYKVAKRGQDVALRCDPISGHVSLFWYQQALGQGPEFLTYFQNEAQLDKSGLPSDRFFAERPEGSVSTLKIQRTQQEDSAVYLCASSTAIDWYNEQFFGPGTRLTVL.

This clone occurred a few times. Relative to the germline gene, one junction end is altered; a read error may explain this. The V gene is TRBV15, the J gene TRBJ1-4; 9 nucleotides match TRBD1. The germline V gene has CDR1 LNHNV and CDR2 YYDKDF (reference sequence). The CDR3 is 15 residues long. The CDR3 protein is CAASEQGAANEKLFF. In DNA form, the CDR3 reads TGTGCCGCCAGCGAACAGGGGGCTGCTAATGAAAAACTGTTTTTT.

CDR3 nucleotides: TGTGCCTGGAGCCGGGACAGGGGATCGGAGACCCAGTACTTC. It encodes CAWSRDRGSETQYF. This rearrangement joins TRBV30 to TRBJ2-5; 10 bases agree with TRBD1. The CDR3 has 14 amino acids. V was pared by 3 bases and J by 5 bases, with 6 bases of the junction left unmatched. Germline V gene sequence: CDR1 GTSNPN, CDR2 SVGIG (reference sequence).

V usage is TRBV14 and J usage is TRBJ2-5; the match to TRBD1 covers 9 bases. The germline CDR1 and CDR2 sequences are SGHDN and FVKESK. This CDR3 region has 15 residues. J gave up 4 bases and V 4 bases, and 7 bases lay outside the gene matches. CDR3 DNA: TGTGCCAGCAGCCTATGGGGACAGGGCGGAGAGACCCAGTACTTC. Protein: CASSLWGQGGETQYF.

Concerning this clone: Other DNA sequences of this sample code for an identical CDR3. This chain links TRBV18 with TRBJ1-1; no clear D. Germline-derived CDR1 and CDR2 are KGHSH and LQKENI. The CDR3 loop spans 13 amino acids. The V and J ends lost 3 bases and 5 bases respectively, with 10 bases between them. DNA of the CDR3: TGTGCCAGCTCACCGACGGGGAGGACTGAAGCTTTCTTT. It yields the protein CASSPTGRTEAFF. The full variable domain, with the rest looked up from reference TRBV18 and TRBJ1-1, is NAGVMQNPRHLVRRRGQEARLRCSPMKGHSHVYWYRQLPEEGLKFMVYLQKENIIDESGMPKERFSAEFPKEGPSILRIQQVVRGDSAAYFCASSPTGRTEAFFGQGTRLTVV.